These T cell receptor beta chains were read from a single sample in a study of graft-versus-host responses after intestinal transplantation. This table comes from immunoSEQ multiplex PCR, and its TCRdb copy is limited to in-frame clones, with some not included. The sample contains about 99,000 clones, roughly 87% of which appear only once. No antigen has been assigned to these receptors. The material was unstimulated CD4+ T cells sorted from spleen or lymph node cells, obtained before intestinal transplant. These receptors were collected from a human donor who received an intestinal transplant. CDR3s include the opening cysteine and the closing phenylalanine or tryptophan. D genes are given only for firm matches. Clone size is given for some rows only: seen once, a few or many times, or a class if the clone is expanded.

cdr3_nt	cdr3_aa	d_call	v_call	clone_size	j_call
TGTGCCAGCAACAGGGCGGTGATGGGGGAGCAGTACTTC	CASNRAVMGEQYF	.	TRBV10-3	.	TRBJ2-7
TGTGCCAGCGGGGGGGAATCACCCCTCCACTTT	CASGGESPLHF	.	TRBV6-6	few	TRBJ1-6
TGTGCCAGCAGTGAAGCAATTGGGGGAGAGACCCAGTACTTC	CASSEAIGGETQYF	.	TRBV2	.	TRBJ2-5
TGTGCCAGCAGCCAATACGGGACTAGCGGGAGGGGGAATGAGCAGTTCTTC	CASSQYGTSGRGNEQFF	TRBD2	TRBV4-2	.	TRBJ2-1
TGTGCCTGGAGTGGGCGGGAGGGGTACGAGCAGTACTTC	CAWSGREGYEQYF	TRBD2	TRBV30	.	TRBJ2-7
TGTGCCAGTTACAGGGGTGACACCGGGGAGCTGTTTTTT	CASYRGDTGELFF	TRBD1	TRBV19	.	TRBJ2-2
TGTGCCAGCAGAAAGACAGGGTACTCCTACGAGCAGTACTTC	CASRKTGYSYEQYF	TRBD1	TRBV6-1	.	TRBJ2-7
TGTGCCAGCAGCCCCCGCTTGAGGACAGCTAATGAAAAACTGTTTTTT	CASSPRLRTANEKLFF	.	TRBV28	.	TRBJ1-4
TGTGCCAGCAGTGAAAATGGGTACGGAAACTACGAGCAGTACTTC	CASSENGYGNYEQYF	.	TRBV6-1	.	TRBJ2-7
TGTGCCAGCAGCTTGGGGGGAAGCAGCGGGGAGCTGTTTTTT	CASSLGGSSGELFF	.	TRBV5-4	.	TRBJ2-2
TGTGCCAGCAGCCGGGGGGACAGGCTCCGGGAGCAGTACTTC	CASSRGDRLREQYF	.	TRBV5-5	.	TRBJ2-5
TGTGCCACCAGCCGGGACAGGGGTAGCAATCAGCCCCAGCATTTT	CATSRDRGSNQPQHF	TRBD1	TRBV15	.	TRBJ1-5
TGTGCCAGCAGCTTGGGACAGTATTACGAGCAGTACTTC	CASSLGQYYEQYF	TRBD1	TRBV7-9	.	TRBJ2-7
TGTGCCAGCAGTGAAGGTTGGACAGGGAGAAACACCATATATTTT	CASSEGWTGRNTIYF	TRBD1	TRBV2	.	TRBJ1-3
TGTGCCAGCAGTACCCCGGGACAGGGGGCCACTGAAGCTTTCTTT	CASSTPGQGATEAFF	TRBD1	TRBV28	.	TRBJ1-1
TGTGCCACCAGCAGGGACAGGGGGCGTGGTGGCTACACCTTC	CATSRDRGRGGYTF	TRBD1	TRBV15	.	TRBJ1-2
TGTGCCAGCGTCGGGGGGCAGAGGGATGAAGCTTTCTTT	CASVGGQRDEAFF	.	TRBV2	.	TRBJ1-1
TGTGCCAGCAGCGAGCCGGGACAGGGTTGGGAGCAGTACTTC	CASSEPGQGWEQYF	TRBD1	TRBV11-2	.	TRBJ2-7
TGTGCCTGGAGGTTTCAGGGGGACACTGAAGCTTTCTTT	CAWRFQGDTEAFF	TRBD1	TRBV30	.	TRBJ1-1
TGTGCCAGCAGCCCAAACCGACTTGGGGAGCTGTTTTTT	CASSPNRLGELFF	.	TRBV11-2	.	TRBJ2-2